One and the same sample provided the 21 T cell receptor beta chains below, sequenced in a study of response to subunit inactivated influenza vaccine. TCRdb re-called the RT-PCR reads with MiXCR, one entry per CDR3 protein. Of 650,000 to 850,000 distinct CDR3 sequences in the sample, approximately 14% are singletons; the top ten hold approximately 7%. The starting material was PBMCs from blood, obtained around 14 days before vaccination. Source of these receptors: a man aged 50 to 60 who received an inactivated influenza vaccine.

This clonotype occurred once. The chain links TRBV7-2 to TRBJ1-5; D unclear. The CDR3 covers 15 residues. The germline CDR1 and CDR2 sequences are SGHTA and FQGNSA. Deletions cut 3 bases from V and 2 bases from J, with 11 bases between. CDR3 DNA: TGTGCCAGCAGCTTGGGTCTCTCGGGCAATCAGCCCCAGCATTTT. It translates to CASSLGLSGNQPQHF.

The chain combines TRBV6-2 or TRBV6-3 with TRBJ2-1; TRBD1 aligns across 10 bases. Germline-derived CDR1 and CDR2 are MNHEY and SVGEGT. V was pared by 5 bases and J by 5 bases, with 6 bases of the junction left unmatched. The CDR3 loop spans 15 amino acids. In nucleotides, the CDR3 is TGTGCCAGCAGTCCCGGGACAGGGGTGAACAATGAGCAGTTCTTC. This sequence encodes CASSPGTGVNNEQFF.

The J gene is TRBJ1-3, the V gene TRBV19, with D possibly TRBD1 on 6 matching bases. The CDR3 totals 14 residues. Between the trimmed V and J ends, which lost 4 bases and 4 bases, there was a span of 11 bases. The V gene's germline CDR1 is LNHDA and CDR2 SQIVND (reference sequence). This chain's CDR3 is CASSKVDSGNTIYF. The CDR3 DNA sequence: TGTGCCAGTAGTAAAGTGGACAGCGGAAACACCATATATTTT.

The chain has TRBV20-1 and TRBJ2-7; 7 bases line up with TRBD2. Germline V gene lookup returns CDR1 DFQATT and CDR2 SNEGSKA (reference sequence). Trimming removed 3 bases from V and 1 base from J; junction bases left unmatched: 3. The CDR3 sequence is 13 residues long. The CDR3 DNA is TGCAGTGCTAGTGCTAGCGGTTCCTACGAGCAGTACTTC. It codes for CSASASGSYEQYF.

There are a few counts of this clonotype. The CDR3 is CASSPLGSLSSDEQFF. CDR3 DNA sequence: TGTGCCAGCAGCCCCCTCGGGAGCTTATCGAGCGATGAGCAGTTCTTC. The rearrangement joins TRBV7-3 to TRBJ2-1, with a weak D call TRBD2 (6 bases). V was trimmed by 5 bases and J by 8 bases, leaving 22 bases between them. This CDR3 spans 16 amino acids. Germline CDR1 and CDR2: SGHTA and FQGTGA.

V usage is TRBV12-3 or TRBV12-4 and J usage is TRBJ2-1; the D is unclear. Trimming cost V 6 bases and J 4 bases, with 13 bases left between them. The CDR3 runs 14 residues. The CDR3 reads CASRRDSPYNEQFF. In DNA form, the CDR3 reads TGTGCCAGCAGACGTGACTCCCCTTACAATGAGCAGTTCTTC.

This chain uses TRBV9 with TRBJ2-7; TRBD2 matches at 10 bases. Losses at the gene ends were 3 bases for V and 0 bases for J; bases not matched to a gene: 3. This CDR3 region has 15 residues. Germline CDR1 is SGDLS and CDR2 is YYNGEE. The CDR3 coding sequence is TGTGCCAGCAGCGCATCTAGCGGGGGCTCCTACGAGCAGTACTTC. Protein: CASSASSGGSYEQYF. Together with reference TRBV9 and TRBJ2-7, the CDR3 gives the full variable domain: DSGVTQTPKHLITATGQRVTLRCSPRSGDLSVYWYQQSLDQGLQFLIQYYNGEERAKGNILERFSAQQFPDLHSELNLSSLELGDSALYFCASSASSGGSYEQYFGPGTRLTVT.

The chain is built from TRBV3-1 and TRBJ2-1; no clear D gene. V was clipped by 0 bases and J by 0 bases, with 9 bases between them. Per the germline V gene, CDR1 is LGHDT and CDR2 is YNNKEL (reference sequence). The length of the CDR3 is 16 residues. The CDR3 reads CASSQDNRVSYNEQFF. DNA of the CDR3: TGTGCCAGCAGCCAAGATAATAGGGTCTCCTACAATGAGCAGTTCTTC.

This clonotype was seen a handful of times. V gene TRBV5-1 combines with J gene TRBJ2-7, with D maybe TRBD2 (6 bases). The CDR3 contains 15 residues. The germline V and J ends were trimmed by 1 base and 4 bases, with 15 bases remaining between them. Germline lookup yields CDR1 SGHRS and CDR2 YFSETQ. The CDR3 is CASSLTAGSSYEQYF. In DNA, the CDR3 is TGCGCCAGCAGCTTGACGGCGGGGAGCAGTTACGAGCAGTACTTC.

V and J are TRBV2 and TRBJ2-4; 12 bases are a match to TRBD2. Per the germline V gene, CDR1 is SNHLY and CDR2 is FYNNEI. V trimming: 1 base; J trimming: 1 base; junction bases outside the gene matches: 5. The CDR3 is 18 residues long. The CDR3 region is CASSEGTSGKRAKNIQYF. In DNA form, the CDR3 reads TGTGCCAGCAGTGAAGGGACTAGCGGGAAGAGGGCCAAAAACATTCAGTACTTC.

This clonotype was observed a few times. This chain uses TRBV28 with TRBJ2-1; D may be TRBD1 or TRBD2 (5 bases each). This CDR3 comprises 12 residues. V was pared by 3 bases and J by 7 bases, with 7 bases between. The germline gives CDR1 MDHEN, CDR2 SYDVKM. CDR3 nucleotides: TGTGCCAGCAGTTTCTGGGGGAATGAGCAGTTCTTC. Translation gives CASSFWGNEQFF. Combining the CDR3 with reference TRBV28 and TRBJ2-1 gives the whole variable domain DVKVTQSSRYLVKRTGEKVFLECVQDMDHENMFWYRQDPGLGLRLIYFSYDVKMKEKGDIPEGYSVSREKKERFSLILESASTNQTSMYLCASSFWGNEQFFGPGTRLTVL.

The sample holds a few counts of this clonotype. The J gene is TRBJ2-7, the V gene TRBV7-2; TRBD2 might be the D (6 bases). The CDR3 is 13 amino acids. Germline V gene lookup returns CDR1 SGHTA and CDR2 FQGNSA. Trimming removed 4 bases at V and 6 bases at J, with 13 bases between. The CDR3 here is CASSSIQGGEQYF. The CDR3 nucleotides read TGTGCCAGCAGCTCCATCCAGGGAGGCGAGCAGTACTTC.

The table lists this clonotype with a few counts. The chain links TRBV16 to TRBJ2-5; D tentatively reads TRBD1 or TRBD2 (6 bases each). This CDR3 spans 13 amino acids. Germline V CDR1 and CDR2: KGHSY, FQNENV. Trimming cost V 8 bases and J 3 bases, with 13 bases left between them. CDR3 residues: CASGTGAKETQYF. CDR3 coding DNA: TGTGCCAGCGGGACGGGGGCGAAAGAGACCCAGTACTTC.

The genes are TRBV10-3 and TRBJ2-3; D unclear. V was pared by 5 bases and J by 4 bases, with 10 bases between. The CDR3 spans 13 residues. Germline V gives CDR1 ENHRY, CDR2 SYGVKD. CDR3 loop: CAISPRWADTQYF. In nucleotides, the CDR3 is TGTGCCATCAGTCCCCGTTGGGCAGATACGCAGTATTTT.

This chain uses TRBV10-3 with TRBJ1-4; 8 bases match TRBD1. V shed 10 bases and J 7 bases; nucleotides not matched to a gene: 5. Germline V gene sequence: CDR1 ENHRY, CDR2 SYGVKD. This CDR3 has 12 residues. As DNA, the CDR3 is TGTGCCACCGGACAGGGTGCTGAAAAACTGTTTTTT. This sequence encodes CATGQGAEKLFF.

V usage is TRBV7-8 and J usage is TRBJ2-2; 8 nucleotides agree with TRBD1. Germline CDR1 SGHVS, CDR2 FQNEAQ. Losses at the gene ends were 5 bases for V and 7 bases for J; bases not matched to a gene: 9. The CDR3 is 15 amino acids. Written as DNA, the CDR3 is TGTGCCAGCAGCACCCGGACAGGGATTATCGGGGAGCTGTTTTTT. Encoded protein: CASSTRTGIIGELFF.

This clonotype was observed a few times. The V and J genes are TRBV4-3 and TRBJ2-7, with 11 bases that match TRBD2. The trim removed 4 bases at V and 8 bases at J, leaving 10 bases unmatched. Germline loops: CDR1 LGHNA, CDR2 YSLEER. This CDR3 region has 15 residues. The CDR3 DNA sequence: TGCGCCAGCAGCCTGGGACTAGCGGACTCATTAAAGCAGTACTTC. This gives the protein CASSLGLADSLKQYF.

DNA for the CDR3: TGTGCCAGCTCACCACCGCGGCAGGGGGCATTTTACAATGAGCAGTTCTTC. Residues: CASSPPRQGAFYNEQFF. V usage is TRBV18 and J usage is TRBJ2-1, with 8 positions matching TRBD1. This CDR3 is built from 17 residues. The germline gives CDR1 KGHSH, CDR2 LQKENI. V dropped 0 bases and J dropped 4; count of bases not matched to a gene: 8.

This clonotype was observed a few times. The chain employs TRBV29-1 and TRBJ1-4; no clear D gene. This CDR3 region has 12 residues. Between the trimmed V and J ends, which lost 7 bases and 8 bases, there was a span of 14 bases. CDR1 is SQVTM and CDR2 is ANQGSEA in the germline V gene. Here the CDR3 reads CSAVTGSEKLFF. The CDR3, as DNA: TGCAGCGCCGTTACCGGAAGCGAAAAACTGTTTTTT. Based on the CDR3 plus reference TRBV29-1 and TRBJ1-4, the full variable domain is SAVISQKPSRDICQRGTSLTIQCQVDSQVTMMFWYRQQPGQSLTLIATANQGSEATYESGFVIDKFPISRPNLTFSTLTVSNMSPEDSSIYLCSAVTGSEKLFFGSGTQLSVL.

This sequence joins TRBV21-1 and TRBJ2-3; TRBD2 is the table's D call and was not checked against the DNA. TRBV21-1 is a known pseudogene. The CDR3 runs to 19 residues. CDR3 sequence: CASSKGRETSGTSTDTQYF. In DNA form, the CDR3 reads TGTGCCAGCAGCAAAGGGCGGGAAACCAGCGGGACTAGCACAGATACGCAGTATTTT.

Only a few counts were recorded for this clonotype. The chain is built from TRBV28 and TRBJ2-3, with 9 positions matching TRBD1. Per germline, CDR1 MDHEN and CDR2 SYDVKM. V lost 5 bases to trimming and J lost 1 base; unmatched junction nucleotides: 7. This CDR3 contains 16 residues. CDR3 DNA sequence: TGTGCCAGCAGTCCGGTTGGACAGGGGCGCACAGATACGCAGTATTTT. This gives the protein CASSPVGQGRTDTQYF.